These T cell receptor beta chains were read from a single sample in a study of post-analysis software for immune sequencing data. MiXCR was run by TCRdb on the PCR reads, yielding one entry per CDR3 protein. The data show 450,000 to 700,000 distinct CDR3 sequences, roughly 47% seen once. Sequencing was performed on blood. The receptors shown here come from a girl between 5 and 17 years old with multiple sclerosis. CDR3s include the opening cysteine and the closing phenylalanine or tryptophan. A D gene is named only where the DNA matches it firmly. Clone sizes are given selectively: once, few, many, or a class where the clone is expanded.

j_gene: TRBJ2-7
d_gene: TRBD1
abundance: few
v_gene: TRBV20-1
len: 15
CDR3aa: CSAMTRDRGAYEQYF
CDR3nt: TGCAGTGCTATGACCCGGGACAGGGGTGCCTACGAGCAGTACTTC

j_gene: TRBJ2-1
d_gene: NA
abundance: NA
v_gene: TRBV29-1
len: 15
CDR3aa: CSAHRLGGSYNEQFF
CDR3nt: TGCAGCGCCCACCGTTTAGGGGGCTCCTACAATGAGCAGTTCTTC

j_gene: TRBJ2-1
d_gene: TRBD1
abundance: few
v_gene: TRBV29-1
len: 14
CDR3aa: CSIKVGTGDDEQFF
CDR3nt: TGCAGCATAAAAGTCGGGACAGGGGACGATGAGCAGTTCTTC

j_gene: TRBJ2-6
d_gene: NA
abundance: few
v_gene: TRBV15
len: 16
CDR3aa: CATHESGFTGANVLTF
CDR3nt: TGTGCCACCCATGAGTCGGGGTTCACTGGGGCCAACGTCCTGACTTTC

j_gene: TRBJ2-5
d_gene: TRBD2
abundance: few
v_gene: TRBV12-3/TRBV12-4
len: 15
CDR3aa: CASSLASGVQETQYF
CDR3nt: TGTGCCAGCAGTTTGGCTAGCGGGGTACAAGAGACCCAGTACTTC

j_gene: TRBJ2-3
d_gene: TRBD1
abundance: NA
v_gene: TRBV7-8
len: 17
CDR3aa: CASSSGQGLIGLDTQYF
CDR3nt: TGTGCCAGCAGCTCAGGACAGGGTCTCATTGGGTTGGATACGCAGTATTTT

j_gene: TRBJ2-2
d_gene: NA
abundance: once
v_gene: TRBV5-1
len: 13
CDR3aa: CASSSTNTGELFF
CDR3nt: TGCGCCAGCAGTTCGACCAACACCGGGGAGCTGTTTTTT

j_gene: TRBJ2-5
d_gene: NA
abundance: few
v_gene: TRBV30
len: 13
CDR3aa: CAWSGGLQETQYF
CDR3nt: TGTGCCTGGAGTGGGGGGCTACAAGAGACCCAGTACTTC

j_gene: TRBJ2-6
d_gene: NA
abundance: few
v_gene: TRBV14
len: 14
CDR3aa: CASSLTTGANVLTF
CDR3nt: TGTGCCAGCAGCCTCACTACTGGGGCCAACGTCCTGACTTTC

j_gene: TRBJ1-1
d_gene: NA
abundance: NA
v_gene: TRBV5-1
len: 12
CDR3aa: CASSYTDTEAFF
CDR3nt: TGCGCCAGCAGTTACACTGACACTGAAGCTTTCTTT

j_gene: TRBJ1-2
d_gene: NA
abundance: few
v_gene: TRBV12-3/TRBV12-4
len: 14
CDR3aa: CASSPQDSSYGYTF
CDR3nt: TGTGCCAGCAGTCCACAAGACAGCTCCTATGGCTACACCTTC

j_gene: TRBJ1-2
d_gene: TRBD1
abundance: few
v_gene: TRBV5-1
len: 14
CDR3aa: CASSWDRANYGYTF
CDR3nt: TGCGCCAGCAGCTGGGACAGGGCTAACTATGGCTACACCTTC

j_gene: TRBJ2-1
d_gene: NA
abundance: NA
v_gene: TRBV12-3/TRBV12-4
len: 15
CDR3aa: CASSLLRIGYNEQFF
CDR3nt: TGTGCCAGCAGTTTACTTCGCATTGGATACAATGAGCAGTTCTTC

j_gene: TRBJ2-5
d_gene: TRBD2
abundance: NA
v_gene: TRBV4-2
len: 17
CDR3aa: CASSQGATSGSRETQYF
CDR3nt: TGTGCCAGCAGCCAAGGGGCGACTAGCGGGAGTAGGGAGACCCAGTACTTC

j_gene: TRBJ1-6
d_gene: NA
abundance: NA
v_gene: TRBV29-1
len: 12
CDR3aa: CSVGINGSPLHF
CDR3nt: TGCAGCGTTGGAATAAACGGGTCACCCCTCCACTTT

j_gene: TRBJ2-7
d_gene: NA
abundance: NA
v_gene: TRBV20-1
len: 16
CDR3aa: CSARFNPGPIVGEQYF
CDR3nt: TGCAGTGCTAGGTTTAATCCGGGTCCGATTGTGGGCGAGCAGTACTTC

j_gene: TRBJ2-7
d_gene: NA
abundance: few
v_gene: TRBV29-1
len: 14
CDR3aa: CSVELHSGTYEQYF
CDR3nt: TGCAGCGTTGAGTTGCATTCCGGCACCTACGAGCAGTACTTC

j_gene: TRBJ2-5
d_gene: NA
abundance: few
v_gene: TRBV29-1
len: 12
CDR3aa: CSGTSRRETQYF
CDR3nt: TGCAGCGGTACTAGCAGAAGGGAGACCCAGTACTTC

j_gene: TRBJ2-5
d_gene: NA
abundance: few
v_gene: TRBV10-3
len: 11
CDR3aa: CSVGGGETQYF
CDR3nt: TGCAGCGTGGGTGGAGGAGAGACCCAGTACTTC

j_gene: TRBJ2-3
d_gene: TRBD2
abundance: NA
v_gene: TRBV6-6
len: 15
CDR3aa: CASSPVVRGADTQYF
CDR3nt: TGTGCCAGCAGCCCCGTCGTCCGGGGGGCAGATACGCAGTATTTT

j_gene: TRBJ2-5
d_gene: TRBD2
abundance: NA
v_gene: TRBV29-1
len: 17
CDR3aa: CSVEEGLGAGGGETQYF
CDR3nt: TGCAGCGTTGAAGAAGGGCTGGGAGCGGGGGGTGGAGAGACCCAGTACTTC

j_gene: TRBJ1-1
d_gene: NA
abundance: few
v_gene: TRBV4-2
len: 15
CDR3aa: CASSQEQTEGTEAFF
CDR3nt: TGTGCCAGCAGCCAAGAGCAAACGGAAGGGACTGAAGCTTTCTTT

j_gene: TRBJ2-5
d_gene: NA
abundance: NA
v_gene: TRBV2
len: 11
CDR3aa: CASRAQETQYF
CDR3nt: TGTGCCAGCAGGGCACAAGAGACCCAGTACTTC

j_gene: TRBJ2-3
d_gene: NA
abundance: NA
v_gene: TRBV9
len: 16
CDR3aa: CASSASLERRADTQYF
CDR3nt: TGTGCCAGCAGCGCCAGTCTAGAGCGTAGGGCAGATACGCAGTATTTT

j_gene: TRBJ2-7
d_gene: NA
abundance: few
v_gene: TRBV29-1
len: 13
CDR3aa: CSGSSSPDYEQYF
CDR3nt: TGCAGCGGGTCCAGTTCCCCGGACTACGAGCAGTACTTC

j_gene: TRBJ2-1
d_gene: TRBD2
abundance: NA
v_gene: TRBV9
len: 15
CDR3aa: CASSDRTSGGGEQFF
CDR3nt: TGTGCCAGCAGCGATCGGACTAGCGGGGGAGGTGAGCAGTTCTTC

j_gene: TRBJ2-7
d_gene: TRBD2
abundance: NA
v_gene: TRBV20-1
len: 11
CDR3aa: CSALRGGEQYF
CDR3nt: TGCAGTGCTCTTCGGGGGGGCGAGCAGTACTTC

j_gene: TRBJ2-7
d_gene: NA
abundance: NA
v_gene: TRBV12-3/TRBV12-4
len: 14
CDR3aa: CASSSGMSSYEQYF
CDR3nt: TGTGCCAGCAGTAGCGGCATGAGCTCCTACGAGCAGTACTTC

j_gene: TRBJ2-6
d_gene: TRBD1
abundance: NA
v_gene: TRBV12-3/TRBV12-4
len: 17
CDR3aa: CASKPGQGFSGANVLTF
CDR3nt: TGTGCCAGCAAACCGGGACAGGGCTTTTCCGGGGCCAACGTCCTGACTTTC

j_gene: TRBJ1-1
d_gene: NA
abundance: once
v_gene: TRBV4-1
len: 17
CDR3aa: CASSQRLGGQPNTEAFF
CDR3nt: TGCGCCAGCAGCCAACGCCTGGGCGGACAGCCGAACACTGAAGCTTTCTTT

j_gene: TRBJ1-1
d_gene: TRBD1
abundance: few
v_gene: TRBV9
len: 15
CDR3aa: CASSARDRENTEAFF
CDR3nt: TGTGCCAGCAGCGCAAGGGACAGAGAGAACACTGAAGCTTTCTTT

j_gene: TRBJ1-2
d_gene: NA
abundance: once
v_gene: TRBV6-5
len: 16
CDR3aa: CASSYSPGVIIYGYTF
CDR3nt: TGTGCCAGCAGTTACTCCCCCGGGGTTATAATCTATGGCTACACCTTC

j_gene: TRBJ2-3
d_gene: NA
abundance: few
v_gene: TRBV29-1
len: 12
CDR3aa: CSAASSTDTQYF
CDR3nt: TGCAGCGCCGCATCTAGCACAGATACGCAGTATTTT

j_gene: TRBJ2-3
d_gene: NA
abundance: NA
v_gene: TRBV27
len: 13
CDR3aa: CASSISRPDTQYF
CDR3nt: TGTGCCAGCAGTATTAGCCGTCCAGATACGCAGTATTTT

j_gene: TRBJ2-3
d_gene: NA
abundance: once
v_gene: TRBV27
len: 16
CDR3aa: CASSLGTLRVPDTQYF
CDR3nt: TGTGCCAGCAGTTTAGGGACCCTCAGGGTCCCAGATACGCAGTATTTT

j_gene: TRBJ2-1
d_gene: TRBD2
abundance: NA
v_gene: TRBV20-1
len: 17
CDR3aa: CSARDPGSGSRFYEQFF
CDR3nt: TGCAGTGCTAGAGATCCAGGTAGCGGGAGTCGGTTCTATGAGCAGTTCTTC

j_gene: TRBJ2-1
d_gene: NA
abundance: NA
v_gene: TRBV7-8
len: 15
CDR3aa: CASSLMPTPYNEQFF
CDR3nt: TGTGCCAGCAGCTTAATGCCCACACCCTACAATGAGCAGTTCTTC

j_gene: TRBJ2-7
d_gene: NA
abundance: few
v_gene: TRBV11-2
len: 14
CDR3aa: CASSFETVSYEQYF
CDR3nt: TGTGCCAGCAGCTTCGAGACAGTCTCCTACGAGCAGTACTTC

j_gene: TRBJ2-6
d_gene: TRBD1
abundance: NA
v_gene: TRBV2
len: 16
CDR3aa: CASSSRQGWGANVLTF
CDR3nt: TGTGCCAGCAGTTCAAGACAGGGTTGGGGGGCCAACGTCCTGACTTTC

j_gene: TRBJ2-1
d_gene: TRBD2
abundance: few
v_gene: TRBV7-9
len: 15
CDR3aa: CASSLDLAGTHEQFF
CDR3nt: TGTGCCAGCAGCTTAGATCTAGCGGGAACGCATGAGCAGTTCTTC

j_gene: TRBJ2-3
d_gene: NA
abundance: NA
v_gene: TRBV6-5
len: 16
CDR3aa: CASSPADIHRGDTQYF
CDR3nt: TGTGCCAGCAGTCCCGCTGACATTCACCGGGGGGATACGCAGTATTTT

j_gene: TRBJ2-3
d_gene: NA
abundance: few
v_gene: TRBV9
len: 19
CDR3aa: CASSVGDCWAQTSTDTQYF
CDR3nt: TGTGCCAGCAGCGTAGGGGACTGCTGGGCGCAAACTAGCACAGATACGCAGTATTTT

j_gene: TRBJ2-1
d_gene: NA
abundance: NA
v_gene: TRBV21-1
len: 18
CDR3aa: CASSQGLGGAKGGNEQFF
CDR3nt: TGTGCCAGCAGCCAGGGACTAGGGGGAGCTAAGGGGGGCAATGAGCAGTTCTTC

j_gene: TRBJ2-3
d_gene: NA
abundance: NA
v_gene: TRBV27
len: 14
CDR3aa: CASSSRGSTDTQYF
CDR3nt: TGTGCCAGCAGTTCACGGGGGAGCACAGATACGCAGTATTTT

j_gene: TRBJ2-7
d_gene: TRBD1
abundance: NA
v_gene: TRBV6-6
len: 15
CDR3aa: CASAVGRGTTYEQYF
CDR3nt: TGTGCCAGCGCCGTGGGCAGGGGGACAACCTACGAGCAGTACTTC

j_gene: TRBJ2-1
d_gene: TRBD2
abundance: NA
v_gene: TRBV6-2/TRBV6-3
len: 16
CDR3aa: CASRPAGGPSYNEQFF
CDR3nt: TGTGCCAGCAGGCCAGCGGGGGGGCCCTCCTACAATGAGCAGTTCTTC

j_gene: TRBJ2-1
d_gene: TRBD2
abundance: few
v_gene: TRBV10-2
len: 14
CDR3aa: CASGSGTIYNEQFF
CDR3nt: TGCGCCAGCGGGAGCGGGACGATCTACAATGAGCAGTTCTTC

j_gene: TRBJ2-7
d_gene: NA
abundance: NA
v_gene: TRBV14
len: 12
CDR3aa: CASSLLYGEQYF
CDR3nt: TGTGCCAGCAGCCTCTTATATGGCGAGCAGTACTTC